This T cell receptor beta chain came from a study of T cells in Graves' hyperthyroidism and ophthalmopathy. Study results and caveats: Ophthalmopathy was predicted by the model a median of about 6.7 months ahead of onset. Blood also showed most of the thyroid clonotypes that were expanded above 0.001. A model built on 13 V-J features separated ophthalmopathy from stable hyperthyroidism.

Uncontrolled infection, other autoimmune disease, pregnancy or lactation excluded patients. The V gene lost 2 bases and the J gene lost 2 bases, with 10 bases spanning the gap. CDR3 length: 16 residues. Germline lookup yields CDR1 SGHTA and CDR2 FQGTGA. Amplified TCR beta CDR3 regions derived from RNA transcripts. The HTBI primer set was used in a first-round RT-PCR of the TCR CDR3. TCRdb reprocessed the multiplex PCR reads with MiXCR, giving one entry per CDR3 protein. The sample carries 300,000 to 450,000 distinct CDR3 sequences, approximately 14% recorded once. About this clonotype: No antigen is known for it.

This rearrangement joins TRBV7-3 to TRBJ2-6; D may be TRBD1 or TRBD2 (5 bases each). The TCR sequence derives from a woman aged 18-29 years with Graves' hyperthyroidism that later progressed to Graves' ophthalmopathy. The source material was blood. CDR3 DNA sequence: TGTGCCAGCAGCTTAGGGGGTGGTCCTGGGGCCAACGTCCTGACTTTC. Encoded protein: CASSLGGGPGANVLTF.